The present T cell receptor beta chain was sequenced within a study of cytotoxic CD8 clonotypes in ibrutinib-treated CLL. Across the study: The group held some 11 relapsed/refractory and around 14 treatment-naive patients, with some 17 IGHV unmutated.

Trimming removed 3 bases at V and 4 bases at J, with 16 bases between. The CDR3 contains 16 residues. Germline CDR1 SGHTA, CDR2 FQGNSA. To note about this clone: No antigen is known for it.

Study-wide points: While tracking circulating CD8+ T-cell counts, baseline clonality exceeded that of age-matched healthy donors.

With sequencing, the targeted depth ranged from 1 in 200,000 to 1 in 1 million T cells. Only in-frame clones appear in the TCRdb table, and some are missing; sequencing was by immunoSEQ multiplex PCR. This table has about 130,000 clones, around 80% appearing once. Material: PBMCs, obtained after 24 months of ibrutinib treatment. The rearrangement joins TRBV7-2 to TRBJ1-5; D is possibly TRBD1 (5 bases). This TCR was recovered from a human donor with chronic lymphocytic leukemia. CDR3 amino acids: CASSFLGSSGNQPQHF. CDR3 coding DNA: TGTGCCAGCAGCTTCCTGGGGTCGTCAGGGAATCAGCCCCAGCATTTT.